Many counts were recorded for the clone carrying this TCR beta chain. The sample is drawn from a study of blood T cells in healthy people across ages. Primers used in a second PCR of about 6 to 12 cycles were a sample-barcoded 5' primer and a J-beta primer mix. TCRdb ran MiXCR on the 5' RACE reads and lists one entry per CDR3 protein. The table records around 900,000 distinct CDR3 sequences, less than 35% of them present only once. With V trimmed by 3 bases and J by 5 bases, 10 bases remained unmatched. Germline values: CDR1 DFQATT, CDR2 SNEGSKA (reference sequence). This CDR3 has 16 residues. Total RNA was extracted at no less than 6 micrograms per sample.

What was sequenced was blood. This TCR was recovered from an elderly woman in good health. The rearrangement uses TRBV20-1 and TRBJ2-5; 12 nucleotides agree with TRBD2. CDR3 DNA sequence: TGCAGTGCTAGGGCGGACCTAGCGGGGGGGCAGGAGACCCAGTACTTC. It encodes CSARADLAGGQETQYF.